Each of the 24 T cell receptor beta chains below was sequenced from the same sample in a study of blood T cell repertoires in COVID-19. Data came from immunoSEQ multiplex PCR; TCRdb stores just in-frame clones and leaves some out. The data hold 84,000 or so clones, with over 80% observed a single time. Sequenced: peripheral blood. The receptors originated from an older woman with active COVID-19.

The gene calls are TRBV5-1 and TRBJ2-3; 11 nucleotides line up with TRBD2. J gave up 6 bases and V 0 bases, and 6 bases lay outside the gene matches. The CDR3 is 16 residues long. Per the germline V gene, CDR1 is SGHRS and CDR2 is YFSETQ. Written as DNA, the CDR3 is TGCGCCAGCAGCTTGGAGGTGACTAGCGGGACGGATACGCAGTATTTT. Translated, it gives CASSLEVTSGTDTQYF.

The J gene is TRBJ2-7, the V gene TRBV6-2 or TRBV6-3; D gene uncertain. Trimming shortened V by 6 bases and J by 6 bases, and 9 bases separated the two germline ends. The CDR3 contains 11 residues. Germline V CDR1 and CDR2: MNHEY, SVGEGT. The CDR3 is CASSNSIEQYF. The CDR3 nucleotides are TGTGCCAGCAGCAACAGCATCGAGCAGTACTTC.

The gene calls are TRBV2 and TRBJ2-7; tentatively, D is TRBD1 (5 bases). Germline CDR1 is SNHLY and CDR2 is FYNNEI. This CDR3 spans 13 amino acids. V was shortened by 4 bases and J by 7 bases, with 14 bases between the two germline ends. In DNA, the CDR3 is TGTGCCAGCAGTGCAGGGATATTTGAGGAGCAGTACTTC. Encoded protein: CASSAGIFEEQYF.

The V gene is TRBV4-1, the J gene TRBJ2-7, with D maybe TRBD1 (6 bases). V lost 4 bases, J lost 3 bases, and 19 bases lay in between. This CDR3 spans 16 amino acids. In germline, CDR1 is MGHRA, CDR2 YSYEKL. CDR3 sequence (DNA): TGCGCCAGCAGCCGAGCCGATCAGGACAGCTTCTACGAGCAGTACTTC. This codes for CASSRADQDSFYEQYF.

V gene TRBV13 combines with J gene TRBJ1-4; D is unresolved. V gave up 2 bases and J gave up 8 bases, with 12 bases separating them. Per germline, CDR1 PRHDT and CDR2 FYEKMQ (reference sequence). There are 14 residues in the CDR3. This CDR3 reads CASSLPGKREKLFF. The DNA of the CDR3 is TGTGCCAGCAGCTTACCGGGGAAGAGAGAAAAACTGTTTTTT.

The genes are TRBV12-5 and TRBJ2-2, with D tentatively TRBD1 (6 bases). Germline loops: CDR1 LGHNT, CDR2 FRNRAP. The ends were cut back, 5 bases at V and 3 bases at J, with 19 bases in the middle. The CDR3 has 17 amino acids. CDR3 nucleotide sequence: TGTGCTAGTGGTCCCCACAGGGATAATACGGACACCGGGGAGCTGTTTTTT. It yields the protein CASGPHRDNTDTGELFF.

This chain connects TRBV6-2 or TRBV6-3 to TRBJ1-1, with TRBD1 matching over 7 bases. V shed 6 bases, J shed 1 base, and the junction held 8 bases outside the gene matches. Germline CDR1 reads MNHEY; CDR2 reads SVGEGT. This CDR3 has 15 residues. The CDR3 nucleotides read TGTGCCAGCAGCTCTCACAGGGGACCGAACACTGAAGCTTTCTTT. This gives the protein CASSSHRGPNTEAFF.

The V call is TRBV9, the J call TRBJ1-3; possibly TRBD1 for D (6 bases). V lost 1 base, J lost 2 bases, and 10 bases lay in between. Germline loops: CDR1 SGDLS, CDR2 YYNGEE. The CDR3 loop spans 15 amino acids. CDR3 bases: TGTGCCAGCAGCGTAAATTCAGGGGCTGGAAACACCATATATTTT. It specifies CASSVNSGAGNTIYF.

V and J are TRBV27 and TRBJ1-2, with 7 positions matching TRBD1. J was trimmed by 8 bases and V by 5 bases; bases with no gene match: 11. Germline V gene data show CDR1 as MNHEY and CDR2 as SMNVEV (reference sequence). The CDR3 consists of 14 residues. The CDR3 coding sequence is TGTGCCAGCAGTCAACCGGACAGGCCGGGGGGCTACACCTTC. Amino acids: CASSQPDRPGGYTF.

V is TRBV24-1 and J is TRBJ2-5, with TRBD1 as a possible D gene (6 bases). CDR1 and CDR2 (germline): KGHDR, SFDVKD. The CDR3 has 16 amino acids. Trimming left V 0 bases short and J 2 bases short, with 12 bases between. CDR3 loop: CATSDLGEGEQETQYF. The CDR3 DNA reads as TGTGCCACCAGTGATTTGGGAGAGGGGGAACAAGAGACCCAGTACTTC.

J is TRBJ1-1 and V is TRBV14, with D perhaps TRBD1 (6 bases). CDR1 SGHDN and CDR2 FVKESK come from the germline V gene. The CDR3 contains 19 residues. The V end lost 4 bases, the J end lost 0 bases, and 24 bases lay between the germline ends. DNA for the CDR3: TGTGCCAGCAGCCGACCAAAAGGGGGGGAAAAGTGGCTGAACACTGAAGCTTTCTTT. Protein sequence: CASSRPKGGEKWLNTEAFF.

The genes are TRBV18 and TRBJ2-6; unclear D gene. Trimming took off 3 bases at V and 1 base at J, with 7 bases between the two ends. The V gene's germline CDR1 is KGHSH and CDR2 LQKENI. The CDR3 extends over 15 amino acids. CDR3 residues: CASSPVLSGANVLTF. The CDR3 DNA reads TGTGCCAGCTCACCGGTCCTATCTGGGGCCAACGTCCTGACTTTC.

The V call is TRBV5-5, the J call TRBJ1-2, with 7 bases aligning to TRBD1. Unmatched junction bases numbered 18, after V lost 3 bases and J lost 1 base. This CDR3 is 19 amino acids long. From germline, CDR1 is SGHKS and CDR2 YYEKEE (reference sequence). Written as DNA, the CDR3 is TGTGCCAGCAGCTCGTGGCCGACACTGACAGGGAGATTTAACTATGGCTACACCTTC. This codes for CASSSWPTLTGRFNYGYTF.

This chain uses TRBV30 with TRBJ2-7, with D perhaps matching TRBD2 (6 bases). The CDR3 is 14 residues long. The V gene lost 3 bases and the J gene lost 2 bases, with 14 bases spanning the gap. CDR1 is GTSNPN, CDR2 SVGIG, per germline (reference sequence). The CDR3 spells CAWSPGLGTYEQYF. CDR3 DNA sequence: TGTGCCTGGAGCCCGGGACTGGGGACCTACGAGCAGTACTTC.

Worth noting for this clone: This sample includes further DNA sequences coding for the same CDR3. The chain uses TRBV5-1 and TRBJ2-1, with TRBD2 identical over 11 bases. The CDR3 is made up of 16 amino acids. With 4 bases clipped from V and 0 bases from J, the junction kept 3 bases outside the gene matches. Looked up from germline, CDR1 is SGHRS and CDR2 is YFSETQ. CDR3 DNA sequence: TGCGCCAGCAGCATAACTAGCGGGAGCTCCTACAATGAGCAGTTCTTC. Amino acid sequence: CASSITSGSSYNEQFF.

The CDR3, as DNA: TGCAGCGTGGTTCTTGGACAGGGGTTGATCTACGAGCAGTACTTC. It codes for CSVVLGQGLIYEQYF. The chain carries TRBV29-1 and TRBJ2-7; TRBD1 agrees at 9 bases. The CDR3 length is 15 residues. The ends lost 6 bases at V and 3 bases at J; junction bases unmatched: 12. Germline CDR1 SQVTM, CDR2 ANQGSEA.

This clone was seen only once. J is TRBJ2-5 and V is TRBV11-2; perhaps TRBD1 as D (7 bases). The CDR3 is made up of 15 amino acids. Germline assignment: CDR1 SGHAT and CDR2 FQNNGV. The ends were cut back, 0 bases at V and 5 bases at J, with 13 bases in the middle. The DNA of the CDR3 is TGTGCCAGCAGCTTAGATCAGGGGGGCCGGGAGACCCAGTACTTC. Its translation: CASSLDQGGRETQYF.

CDR3 in DNA: TGCAGCGTTGAAGGTCTAAATAAAAACATTCAGTACTTC. It yields the protein CSVEGLNKNIQYF. J is TRBJ2-4 and V is TRBV29-1; D ambiguous. Germline V gives CDR1 SQVTM, CDR2 ANQGSEA. The V end was cut by 1 base, the J end by 4 bases, with 8 bases between. The CDR3 sequence is 13 residues long.

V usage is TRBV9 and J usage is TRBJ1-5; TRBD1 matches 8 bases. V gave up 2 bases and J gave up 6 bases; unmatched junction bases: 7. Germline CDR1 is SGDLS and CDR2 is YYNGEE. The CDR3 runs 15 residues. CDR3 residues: CASSVGQGPSQPQHF. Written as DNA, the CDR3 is TGTGCCAGCAGCGTCGGACAGGGCCCTTCTCAGCCCCAGCATTTT.

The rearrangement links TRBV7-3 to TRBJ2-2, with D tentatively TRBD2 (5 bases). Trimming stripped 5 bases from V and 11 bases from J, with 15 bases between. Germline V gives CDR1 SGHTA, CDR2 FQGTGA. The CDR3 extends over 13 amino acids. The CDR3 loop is CASSPDGLPELFF. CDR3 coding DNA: TGTGCCAGCAGCCCTGACGGACTCCCCGAGCTGTTTTTT.

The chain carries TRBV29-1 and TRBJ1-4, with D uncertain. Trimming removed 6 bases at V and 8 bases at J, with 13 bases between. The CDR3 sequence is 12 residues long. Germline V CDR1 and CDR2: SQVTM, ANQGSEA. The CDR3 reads CSVRGVSEKLFF. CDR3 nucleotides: TGCAGCGTCCGAGGAGTCAGCGAAAAACTGTTTTTT. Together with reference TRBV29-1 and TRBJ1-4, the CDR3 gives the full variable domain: SAVISQKPSRDICQRGTSLTIQCQVDSQVTMMFWYRQQPGQSLTLIATANQGSEATYESGFVIDKFPISRPNLTFSTLTVSNMSPEDSSIYLCSVRGVSEKLFFGSGTQLSVL.

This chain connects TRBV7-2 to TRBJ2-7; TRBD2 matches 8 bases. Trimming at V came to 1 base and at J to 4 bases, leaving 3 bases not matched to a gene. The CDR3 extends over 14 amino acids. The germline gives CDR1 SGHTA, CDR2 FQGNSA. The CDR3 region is CASSLDTSGYEQYF. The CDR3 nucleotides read TGTGCCAGCAGCTTAGATACTAGCGGATACGAGCAGTACTTC.

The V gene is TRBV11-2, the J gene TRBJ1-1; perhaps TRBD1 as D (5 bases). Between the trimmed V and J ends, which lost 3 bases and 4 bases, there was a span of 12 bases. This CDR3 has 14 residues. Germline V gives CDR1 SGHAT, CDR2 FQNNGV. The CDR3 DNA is TGTGCCAGCAGCTTCGGGACGGGGGGCACTGAAGCTTTCTTT. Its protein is CASSFGTGGTEAFF.

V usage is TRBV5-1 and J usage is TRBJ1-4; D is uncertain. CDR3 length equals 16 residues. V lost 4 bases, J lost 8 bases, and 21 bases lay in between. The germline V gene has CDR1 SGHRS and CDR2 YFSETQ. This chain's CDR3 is CASSRDTASYGEKLFF. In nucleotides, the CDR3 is TGCGCCAGCAGCCGAGACACAGCCTCTTATGGAGAAAAACTGTTTTTT.